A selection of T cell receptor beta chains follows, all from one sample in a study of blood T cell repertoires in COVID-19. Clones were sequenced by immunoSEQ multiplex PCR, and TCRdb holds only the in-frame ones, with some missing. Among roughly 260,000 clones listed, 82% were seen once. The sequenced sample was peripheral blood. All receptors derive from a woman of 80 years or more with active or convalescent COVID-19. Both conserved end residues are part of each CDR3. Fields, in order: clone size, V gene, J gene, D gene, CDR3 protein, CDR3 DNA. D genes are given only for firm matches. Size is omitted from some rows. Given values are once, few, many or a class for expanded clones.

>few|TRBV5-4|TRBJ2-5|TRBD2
CASSTGGAGGGETQYF
TGTGCCAGCAGCACCGGGGGAGCGGGAGGTGGGGAGACCCAGTACTTC
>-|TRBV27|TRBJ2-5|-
CASSSYSLQETQYF
TGTGCCAGCAGTTCCTACAGTCTCCAAGAGACCCAGTACTTC
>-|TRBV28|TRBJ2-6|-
CASSLGGITSGANVLTF
TGTGCCAGCTCCTTGGGCGGGATTACCTCTGGGGCCAACGTCCTGACTTTC
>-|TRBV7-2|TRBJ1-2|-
CASSSQGLNYGYTF
TGTGCCAGCAGCTCCCAAGGACTTAACTATGGCTACACCTTC
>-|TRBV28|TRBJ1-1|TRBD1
CASRVRTGLWDTEAFF
TGTGCCAGCAGGGTACGGACAGGTCTTTGGGACACTGAAGCTTTCTTT
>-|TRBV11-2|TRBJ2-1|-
CASSPAGQSYNEQFF
TGTGCCAGCAGCCCAGCCGGACAGTCTTACAATGAGCAGTTCTTC
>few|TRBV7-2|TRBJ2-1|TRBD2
CASSLATSGVGNEQFF
TGTGCCAGCAGCCTCGCGACTAGCGGGGTGGGTAATGAGCAGTTCTTC
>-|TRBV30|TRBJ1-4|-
CAWRPYREFSEKLFF
TGTGCCTGGAGGCCCTACAGGGAGTTTTCTGAAAAACTGTTTTTT
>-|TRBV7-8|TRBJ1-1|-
CASSLEGVMNTEAFF
TGTGCCAGCAGCTTAGAGGGGGTGATGAACACTGAAGCTTTCTTT
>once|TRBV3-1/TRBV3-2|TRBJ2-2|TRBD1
CASSLLPGQLNTGELFF
TGTGCCAGCAGCCTCCTACCGGGACAGCTCAACACCGGGGAGCTGTTTTTT
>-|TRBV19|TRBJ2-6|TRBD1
CASRGTGWLDGANVLTF
TGTGCCAGTAGAGGGACAGGTTGGTTGGATGGGGCCAACGTCCTGACTTTC
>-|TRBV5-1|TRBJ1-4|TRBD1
CASSLSGQATATNEKLFF
TGCGCCAGCAGCTTGTCGGGACAGGCAACCGCAACTAATGAAAAACTGTTTTTT
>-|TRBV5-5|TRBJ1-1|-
CASSLSPGSNTEAFF
TGTGCCAGCAGCTTGTCCCCAGGCTCTAACACTGAAGCTTTCTTT
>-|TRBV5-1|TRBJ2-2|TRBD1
CASSSPPGQGATGELFF
TGCGCCAGCAGCTCTCCCCCGGGACAGGGGGCTACCGGGGAGCTGTTTTTT
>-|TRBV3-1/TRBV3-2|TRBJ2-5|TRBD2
CASSRTRGSGRVQETQYF
TGTGCCAGCAGCCGAACGAGGGGGAGCGGGAGGGTTCAAGAGACCCAGTACTTC
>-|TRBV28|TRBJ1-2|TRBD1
CASRMGQGVFYGYTF
TGTGCCAGCAGGATGGGACAGGGAGTGTTCTATGGCTACACCTTC
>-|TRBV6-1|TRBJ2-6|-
CASSEALGAGANVLTF
TGTGCCAGCAGTGAAGCGCTAGGGGCTGGGGCCAACGTCCTGACTTTC
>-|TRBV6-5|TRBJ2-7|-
CASSPPEGGSEQYF
TGTGCCAGCAGTCCCCCTGAGGGGGGGAGCGAGCAGTACTTC
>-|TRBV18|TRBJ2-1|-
CASSLILRDSTYNEQFF
TGTGCCAGCTCACTTATCCTCCGGGACTCTACCTACAATGAGCAGTTCTTC
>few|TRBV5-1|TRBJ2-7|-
CASSLGQPGSEQYF
TGCGCCAGCAGCTTGGGGCAGCCGGGGTCCGAGCAGTACTTC
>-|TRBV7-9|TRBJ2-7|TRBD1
CASSYSGQGAGEQYF
TGTGCCAGCAGCTATTCGGGACAGGGGGCGGGAGAGCAGTACTTC
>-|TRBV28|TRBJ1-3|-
CASSLRVRGNSGNTIYF
TGTGCCAGCAGTTTAAGGGTGCGGGGGAATTCTGGAAACACCATATATTTT
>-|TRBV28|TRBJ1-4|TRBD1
CASSQGVEKLFF
TGTGCCAGCAGTCAGGGGGTCGAAAAACTGTTTTTT
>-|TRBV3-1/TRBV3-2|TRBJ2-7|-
CASSQVSVSYEQYF
TGTGCCAGCAGCCAAGTGTCTGTCTCCTACGAGCAGTACTTC
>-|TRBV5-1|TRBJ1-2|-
CASSLRVSMRDGNYGYTF
TGCGCCAGCAGCCTCCGTGTCTCAATGCGGGACGGGAACTATGGCTACACCTTC
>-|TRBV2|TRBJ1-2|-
CASSAGGLRYGYTF
TGTGCCAGCAGTGCGGGGGGGCTGAGGTATGGCTACACCTTC
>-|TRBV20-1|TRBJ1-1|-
CSASLGGGFGTEAFF
TGCAGTGCTAGTTTAGGGGGGGGTTTTGGGACTGAAGCTTTCTTT
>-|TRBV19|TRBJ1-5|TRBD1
CASSQDRGRNQPQHF
TGTGCCAGTAGTCAGGACAGGGGGCGTAATCAGCCCCAGCATTTT
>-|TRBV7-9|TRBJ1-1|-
CASSPRRDTEAFF
TGTGCCAGCAGCCCACGGCGGGACACTGAAGCTTTCTTT
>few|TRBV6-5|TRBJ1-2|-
CASRMNRDNYGYTF
TGTGCCAGCAGAATGAACAGGGATAACTATGGCTACACCTTC
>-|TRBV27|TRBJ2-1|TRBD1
CAHAARDRKYNEQFF
TGTGCCCACGCGGCCCGGGACAGGAAATACAATGAGCAGTTCTTC
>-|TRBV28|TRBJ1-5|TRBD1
CASSLTGGIDNQPQHF
TGTGCCAGCAGTTTGACAGGGGGCATCGACAATCAGCCCCAGCATTTT
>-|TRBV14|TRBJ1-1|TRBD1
CASSPYLMTGPRSAEAFF
TGTGCCAGCAGCCCATATCTAATGACAGGGCCCCGCTCCGCTGAAGCTTTCTTT
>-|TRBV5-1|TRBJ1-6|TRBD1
CASSLVSGTGVLDSPLHF
TGCGCCAGCAGCTTGGTGAGTGGGACAGGGGTATTGGATTCACCCCTCCACTTT
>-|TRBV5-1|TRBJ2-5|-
CASSDRQSQETQYF
TGCGCCAGCAGCGACCGACAGTCCCAAGAGACCCAGTACTTC
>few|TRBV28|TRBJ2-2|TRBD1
CAAGTALPGELFF
TGTGCCGCCGGGACAGCCCTCCCCGGGGAGCTGTTTTTT
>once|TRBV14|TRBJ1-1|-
CASRTNQGLNTEAFF
TGTGCCAGCAGAACTAACCAGGGGTTGAACACTGAAGCTTTCTTT
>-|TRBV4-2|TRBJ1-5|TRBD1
CASSQWGQLSNQPQHF
TGTGCCAGCAGCCAATGGGGACAGCTTAGCAATCAGCCCCAGCATTTT
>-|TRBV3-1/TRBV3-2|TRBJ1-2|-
CASSQAAGSSYGYTF
TGTGCCAGCAGCCAAGCGGCAGGGTCAAGCTATGGCTACACCTTC
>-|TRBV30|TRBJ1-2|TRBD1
CAWSVLGTGTHYGYTF
TGTGCCTGGAGTGTACTCGGGACAGGGACCCACTATGGCTACACCTTC
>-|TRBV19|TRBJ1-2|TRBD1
CASRATGGVFYGYTF
TGTGCCAGTAGAGCGACAGGGGGCGTGTTCTATGGCTACACCTTC
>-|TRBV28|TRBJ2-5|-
CASSFVFTGYEEETQYF
TGTGCCAGCAGTTTCGTTTTTACAGGGTACGAAGAGGAGACCCAGTACTTC
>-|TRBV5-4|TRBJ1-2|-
CASSSGGVTANYGYTF
TGTGCCAGCAGCTCGGGGGGGGTGACAGCTAACTATGGCTACACCTTC
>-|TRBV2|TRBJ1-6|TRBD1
CASRGTVNSPLHF
TGTGCCAGCAGGGGGACAGTAAATTCACCCCTCCACTTT
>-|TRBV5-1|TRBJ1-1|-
CASTWGDTEAFF
TGCGCCAGCACCTGGGGGGACACTGAAGCTTTCTTT
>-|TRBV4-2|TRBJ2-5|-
CASSQKTSSRGETQYF
TGTGCCAGCAGCCAGAAAACCTCTTCCAGGGGAGAGACCCAGTACTTC
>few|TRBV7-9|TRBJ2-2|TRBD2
CASSKPGLAVSGELFF
TGTGCCAGCAGCAAACCGGGACTAGCGGTTTCCGGGGAGCTGTTTTTT
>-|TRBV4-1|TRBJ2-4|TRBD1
CASSQDPTGLDIQYF
TGCGCCAGCAGCCAAGACCCGACAGGGTTGGACATTCAGTACTTC
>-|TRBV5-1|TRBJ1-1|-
CASSVTVNTEAFF
TGCGCCAGCAGCGTGACAGTGAACACTGAAGCTTTCTTT
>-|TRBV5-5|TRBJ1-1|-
CASSFSLQLYSNTEAFF
TGTGCCAGCAGCTTTTCGTTACAGCTCTATTCGAACACTGAAGCTTTCTTT